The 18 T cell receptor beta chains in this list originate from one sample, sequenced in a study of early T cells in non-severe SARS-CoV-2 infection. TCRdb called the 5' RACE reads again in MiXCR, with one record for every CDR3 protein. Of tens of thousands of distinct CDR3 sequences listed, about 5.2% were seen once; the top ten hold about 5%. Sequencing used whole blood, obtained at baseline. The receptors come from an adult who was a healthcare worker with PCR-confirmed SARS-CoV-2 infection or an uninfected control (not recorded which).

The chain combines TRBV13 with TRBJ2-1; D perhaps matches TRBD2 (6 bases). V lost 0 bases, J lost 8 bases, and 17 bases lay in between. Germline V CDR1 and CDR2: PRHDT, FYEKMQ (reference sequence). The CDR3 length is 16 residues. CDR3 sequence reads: CASSLGPAGSPYEQFF. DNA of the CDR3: TGTGCCAGCAGCTTAGGCCCAGCGGGCTCGCCTTATGAGCAGTTCTTC.

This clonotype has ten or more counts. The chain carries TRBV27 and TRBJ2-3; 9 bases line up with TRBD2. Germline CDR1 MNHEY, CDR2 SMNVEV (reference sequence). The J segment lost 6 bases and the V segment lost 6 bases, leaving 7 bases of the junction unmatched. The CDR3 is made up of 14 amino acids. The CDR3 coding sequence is TGTGCCAGCAGGATGGGACTAGCACCGGATACGCAGTATTTT. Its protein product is CASRMGLAPDTQYF.

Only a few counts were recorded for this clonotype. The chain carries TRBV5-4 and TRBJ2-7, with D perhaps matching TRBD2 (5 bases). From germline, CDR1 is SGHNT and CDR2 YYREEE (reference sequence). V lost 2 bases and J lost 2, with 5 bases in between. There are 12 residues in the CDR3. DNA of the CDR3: TGTGCCAGCAGCTTCGGGACCTACGAGCAGTACTTC. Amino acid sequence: CASSFGTYEQYF.

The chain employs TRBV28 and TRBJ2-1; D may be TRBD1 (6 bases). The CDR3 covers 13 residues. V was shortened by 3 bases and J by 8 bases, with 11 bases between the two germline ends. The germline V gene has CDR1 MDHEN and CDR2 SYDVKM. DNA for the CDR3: TGTGCCAGCAGTTTGTGGGGGCCGGATGAGCAGTTCTTC. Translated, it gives CASSLWGPDEQFF. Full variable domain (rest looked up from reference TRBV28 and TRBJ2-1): DVKVTQSSRYLVKRTGEKVFLECVQDMDHENMFWYRQDPGLGLRLIYFSYDVKMKEKGDIPEGYSVSREKKERFSLILESASTNQTSMYLCASSLWGPDEQFFGPGTRLTVL.

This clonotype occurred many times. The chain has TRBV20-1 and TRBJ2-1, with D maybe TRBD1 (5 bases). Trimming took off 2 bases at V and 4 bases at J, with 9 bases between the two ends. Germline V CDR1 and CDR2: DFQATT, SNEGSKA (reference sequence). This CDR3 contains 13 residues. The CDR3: CSARFRTYNEQFF. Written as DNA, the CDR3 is TGCAGTGCTAGATTCCGGACATACAATGAGCAGTTCTTC.

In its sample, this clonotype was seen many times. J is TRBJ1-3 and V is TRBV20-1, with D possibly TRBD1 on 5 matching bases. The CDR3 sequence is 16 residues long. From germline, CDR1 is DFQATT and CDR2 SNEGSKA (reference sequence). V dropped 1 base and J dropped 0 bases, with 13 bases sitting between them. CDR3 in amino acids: CSARAEGARSGNTIYF. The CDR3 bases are TGCAGTGCTAGAGCGGAAGGGGCTCGCTCTGGAAACACCATATATTTT.

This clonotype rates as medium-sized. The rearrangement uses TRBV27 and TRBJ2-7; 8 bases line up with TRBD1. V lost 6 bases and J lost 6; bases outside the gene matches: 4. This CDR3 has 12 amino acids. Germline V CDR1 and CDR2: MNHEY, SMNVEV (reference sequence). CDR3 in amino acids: CASSQDRVEQYF. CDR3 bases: TGTGCCAGCAGCCAGGACAGGGTCGAGCAGTACTTC.

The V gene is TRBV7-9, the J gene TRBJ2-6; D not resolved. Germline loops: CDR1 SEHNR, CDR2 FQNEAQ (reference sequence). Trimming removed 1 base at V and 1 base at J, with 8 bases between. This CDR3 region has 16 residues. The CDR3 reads CASSLDGVSGANVLTF. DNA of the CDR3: TGTGCCAGCAGCTTAGATGGGGTTTCTGGGGCCAACGTCCTGACTTTC.

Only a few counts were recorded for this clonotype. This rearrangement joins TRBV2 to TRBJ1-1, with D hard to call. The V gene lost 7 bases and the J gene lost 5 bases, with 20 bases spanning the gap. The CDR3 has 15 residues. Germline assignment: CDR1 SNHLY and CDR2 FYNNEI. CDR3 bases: TGTGCCAGCACTCTCGGCCCCACCTCGGGGACTGAAGCTTTCTTT. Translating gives CASTLGPTSGTEAFF.

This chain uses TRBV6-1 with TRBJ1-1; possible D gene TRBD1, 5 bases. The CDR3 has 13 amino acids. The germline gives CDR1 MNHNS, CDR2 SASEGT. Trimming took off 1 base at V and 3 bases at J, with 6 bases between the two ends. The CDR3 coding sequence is TGTGCCAGCAGTGAAGGGACATACACTGAAGCTTTCTTT. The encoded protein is CASSEGTYTEAFF.

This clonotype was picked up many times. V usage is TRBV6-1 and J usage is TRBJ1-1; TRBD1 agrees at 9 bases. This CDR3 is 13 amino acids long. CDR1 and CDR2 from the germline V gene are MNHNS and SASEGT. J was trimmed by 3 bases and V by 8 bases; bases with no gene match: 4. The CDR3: CASGRDRDTEAFF. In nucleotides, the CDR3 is TGTGCCAGCGGCCGGGACAGGGACACTGAAGCTTTCTTT.

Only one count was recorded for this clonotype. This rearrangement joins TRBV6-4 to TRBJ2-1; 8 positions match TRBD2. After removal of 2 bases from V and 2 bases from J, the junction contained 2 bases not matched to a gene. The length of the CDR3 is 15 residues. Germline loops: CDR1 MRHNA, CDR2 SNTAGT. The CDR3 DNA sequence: TGTGCCAGCAGTGACAACGGGAGGGCCTACAATGAGCAGTTCTTC. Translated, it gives CASSDNGRAYNEQFF.

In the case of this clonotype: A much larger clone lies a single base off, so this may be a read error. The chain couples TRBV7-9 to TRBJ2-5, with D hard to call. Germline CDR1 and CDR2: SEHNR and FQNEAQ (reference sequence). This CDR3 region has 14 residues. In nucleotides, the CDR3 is TGTGTCAGCAGCTTAGGTGAAGTCCAAGAGACCCAGTACTTC. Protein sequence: CVSSLGEVQETQYF.

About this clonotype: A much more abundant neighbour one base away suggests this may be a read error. CDR3 sequence (DNA): TGTGCCAGCAGCTTATTCGGGGGGGAGAACACTGAAGCTTTCTTT. It translates to CASSLFGGENTEAFF. The chain uses TRBV7-9 and TRBJ1-1; tentatively, D is TRBD1 (5 bases). V shed 2 bases and J shed 1 base, with 11 bases lying between them. Germline CDR1 is SEHNR and CDR2 is FQNEAQ (reference sequence). This CDR3 is 15 amino acids long. The variable domain in full, with the rest retrieved from reference TRBV7-9 and TRBJ1-1, is DTGVSQNPRHKITKRGQNVTFRCDPISEHNRLYWYRQTLGQGPEFLTYFQNEAQLEKSRLLSDRFSAERPKGSFSTLEIQRTEQGDSAMYLCASSLFGGENTEAFFGQGTRLTVV.

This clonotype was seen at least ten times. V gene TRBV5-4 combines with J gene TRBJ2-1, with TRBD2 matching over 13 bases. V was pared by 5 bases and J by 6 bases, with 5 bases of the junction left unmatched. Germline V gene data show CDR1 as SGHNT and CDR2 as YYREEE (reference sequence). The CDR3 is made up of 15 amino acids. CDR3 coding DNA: TGTGCCAGCAGTTTACTAGCGGGAGGGCCCAATGAGCAGTTCTTC. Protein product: CASSLLAGGPNEQFF.

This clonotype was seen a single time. This CDR3 is CASSLAETTEAFF. CDR3 sequence (DNA): TGTGCCAGCAGCTTAGCGGAGACCACTGAAGCTTTCTTT. This sequence joins TRBV7-9 and TRBJ1-1; no clear D. V dropped 0 bases and J dropped 4 bases, with 6 bases sitting between them. The CDR3 contains 13 residues. Looked up from germline, CDR1 is SEHNR and CDR2 is FQNEAQ (reference sequence). Full variable domain (rest looked up from reference TRBV7-9 and TRBJ1-1): DTGVSQNPRHKITKRGQNVTFRCDPISEHNRLYWYRQTLGQGPEFLTYFQNEAQLEKSRLLSDRFSAERPKGSFSTLEIQRTEQGDSAMYLCASSLAETTEAFFGQGTRLTVV.

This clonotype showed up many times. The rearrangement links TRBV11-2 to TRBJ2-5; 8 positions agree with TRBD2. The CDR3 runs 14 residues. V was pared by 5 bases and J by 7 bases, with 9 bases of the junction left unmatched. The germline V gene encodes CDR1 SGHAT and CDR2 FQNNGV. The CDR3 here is CASSPGLARSTQYF. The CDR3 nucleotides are TGTGCCAGCAGCCCAGGACTAGCTCGATCGACCCAGTACTTC.

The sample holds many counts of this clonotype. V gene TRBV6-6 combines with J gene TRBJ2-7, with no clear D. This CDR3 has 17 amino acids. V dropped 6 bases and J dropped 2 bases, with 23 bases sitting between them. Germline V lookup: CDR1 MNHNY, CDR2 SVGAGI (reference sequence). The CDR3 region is CASSKIIQSTAAYEQYF. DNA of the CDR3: TGTGCCAGCAGCAAGATCATCCAGTCGACGGCGGCCTACGAGCAGTACTTC.